This TCR beta chain was retrieved from a study of cytomegalovirus exposure and HLA in healthy donors. This clone was observed a single time. Primers included in the PCR were 60 Vbeta and 13 Jbeta primers. Original methodology: Counted up in a later analysis, unique TCR beta chains came to approximately 77 million, with around 9.9 million shared. Sequencing was performed with immunoSEQ multiplex PCR; in TCRdb, only in-frame clones are kept and a portion is missing. V and J calls and clone size are given by that table; D and trimming were obtained from the DNA. The sample shows 80,000 to 100,000 clones, 81% of them seen only once. The germline V gene has CDR1 SEHNR and CDR2 FQNEAQ (reference sequence). V shed 1 base and J shed 8 bases, with 12 bases lying between them. The CDR3 is 14 residues long.

Material for sequencing was PBMCs. This TCR derives from a man in his forties or fifties in good health and CMV-seropositive. The rearrangement joins TRBV7-9 to TRBJ2-1; D might be TRBD1 (5 bases). CDR3 amino acids: CASSLGRQGYEQFF. As DNA, the CDR3 is TGTGCCAGCAGCTTAGGACGTCAGGGTTATGAGCAGTTCTTC.